This T cell receptor (beta chain) appears in the sequencing data of a study of OX40 agonist ivuxolimab in advanced cancers. By share, this clone counts as medium-sized. Other DNA sequences in the sample encode the same CDR3. Sequencing used immunoSEQ multiplex PCR; TCRdb keeps in-frame clones, though not all of them. Among about 85,000 clones listed, 80% to 90% were seen once. The germline gives CDR1 SGHRS, CDR2 YFSETQ. The CDR3 is 14 amino acids. V dropped 3 bases and J dropped 3 bases, with 12 bases sitting between them. The chain joins TRBV5-1 to TRBJ1-1; no clear D gene. The input for sequencing was CD4+ or CD8+ T cells sorted from blood, taken in a trial of the OX40 agonist ivuxolimab. This receptor was obtained from an adult with an advanced solid tumor such as melanoma, head and neck, liver or kidney cancer. CDR3 sequence reads: CASSSIGGDTEAFF. The CDR3 coding sequence is TGCGCCAGCAGCTCGATAGGTGGGGACACTGAAGCTTTCTTT. The full variable domain, completed using reference TRBV5-1 and TRBJ1-1, is KAGVTQTPRYLIKTRGQQVTLSCSPISGHRSVSWYQQTPGQGLQFLFEYFSETQRNKGNFPGRFSGRQFSNSRSEMNVSTLELGDSALYLCASSSIGGDTEAFFGQGTRLTVV.